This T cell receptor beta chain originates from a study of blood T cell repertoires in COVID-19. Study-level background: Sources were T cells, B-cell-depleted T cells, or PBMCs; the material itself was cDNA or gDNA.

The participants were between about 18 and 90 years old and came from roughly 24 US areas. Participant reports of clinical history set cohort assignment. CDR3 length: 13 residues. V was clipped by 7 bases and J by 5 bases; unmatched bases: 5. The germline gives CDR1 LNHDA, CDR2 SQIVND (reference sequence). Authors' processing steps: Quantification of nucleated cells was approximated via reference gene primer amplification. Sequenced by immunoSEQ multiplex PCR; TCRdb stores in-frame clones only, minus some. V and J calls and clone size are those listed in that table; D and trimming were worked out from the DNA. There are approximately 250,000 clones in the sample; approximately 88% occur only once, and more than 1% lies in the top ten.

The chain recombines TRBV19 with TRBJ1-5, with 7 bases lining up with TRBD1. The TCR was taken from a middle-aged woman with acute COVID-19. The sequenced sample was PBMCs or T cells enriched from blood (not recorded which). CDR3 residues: CASTGTADQPQHF. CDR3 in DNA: TGTGCCAGTACGGGGACAGCCGATCAGCCCCAGCATTTT.